These 18 T cell receptor beta chains were all obtained from the same sample, sequenced in a study of blood T cell repertoires in COVID-19. Repertoires were generated with immunoSEQ multiplex PCR, while TCRdb's copy carries only in-frame clones and drops some. The repertoire consists of around 70,000 clones, with approximately 88% occurring once and the leading ten covering 5.1%. The sequencing input was peripheral blood. Receptor source: a human donor in a cohort sampled during active COVID-19.

This clone was observed a few times. A read error may produce the germline difference seen at one junction end. The chain uses TRBV2 and TRBJ2-7, with TRBD2 matching over 7 bases. Germline V CDR1 and CDR2: SNHLY, FYNNEI. CDR3 size: 13 residues. DNA of the CDR3: TGTGCCAGCAGTGAGAGGCCTAGCGGCCTGTGGAACTTC. Its translation: CASSERPSGLWNF.

The chain joins TRBV11-1 to TRBJ2-5, with TRBD2 identical over 7 bases. This CDR3 has 16 amino acids. The trim removed 3 bases at V and 0 bases at J, leaving 7 bases unmatched. CDR1 SGHAT and CDR2 FQDESV come from the germline V gene (reference sequence). Here the CDR3 reads CASSFPLAANQETQYF. DNA for the CDR3: TGTGCCAGCAGCTTCCCGCTAGCGGCTAACCAAGAGACCCAGTACTTC.

This chain connects TRBV3-1 (or the pseudogene TRBV3-2) to TRBJ2-2; 7 positions match TRBD2. CDR1 and CDR2 (germline): LGHDT, YNNKEL (reference sequence). With 3 bases clipped from V and 5 bases from J, the junction kept 3 bases outside the gene matches. CDR3 length: 14 residues. DNA of the CDR3: TGTGCCAGCAGCCAGGGGGGGGTGACCGGGGAGCTGTTTTTT. Residues: CASSQGGVTGELFF.

This clone was found a few times. The chain is built from TRBV6-6 and TRBJ2-7; 9 nucleotides agree with TRBD2. The ends lost 3 bases at V and 5 bases at J; junction bases unmatched: 8. CDR1 is MNHNY and CDR2 is SVGAGI in the germline V gene (reference sequence). This CDR3 contains 15 residues. The DNA for the CDR3 is TGTGCCAGCAGTTATGGTAGCGGGAGCGTCAACGAGCAGTACTTC. This gives the protein CASSYGSGSVNEQYF.

The chain carries TRBV10-3 and TRBJ2-1, with D possibly being TRBD2 (6 bases). Germline V gives CDR1 ENHRY, CDR2 SYGVKD. The CDR3 runs to 14 residues. V shed 5 bases and J shed 6 bases, with 14 bases lying between them. CDR3 region: CAISSGHNFNEQFF. CDR3 DNA sequence: TGTGCCATCAGTAGCGGGCACAATTTCAATGAGCAGTTCTTC.

The rearrangement joins TRBV19 to TRBJ1-5; D is possibly TRBD1 (5 bases). Germline assignment: CDR1 LNHDA and CDR2 SQIVND (reference sequence). The CDR3 is 16 residues long. Trimming took off 4 bases at V and 15 bases at J, with 28 bases between the two ends. The CDR3 reads CASSTHRQGPPPQRHF. Written as DNA, the CDR3 is TGTGCCAGTAGTACCCACCGGCAGGGCCCCCCCCCACAGCGGCATTTT. The variable domain in full, with the rest retrieved from reference TRBV19 and TRBJ1-5, is DGGITQSPKYLFRKEGQNVTLSCEQNLNHDAMYWYRQDPGQGLRLIYYSQIVNDFQKGDIAEGYSVSREKKESFPLTVTSAQKNPTAFYLCASSTHRQGPPPQRHFGDGTRLSIL.

This chain joins TRBV12-3 or TRBV12-4 and TRBJ2-1; tentatively, D is TRBD2 (6 bases). The CDR3 has 12 residues. V was pared by 5 bases and J by 10 bases, with 12 bases between. The CDR3 bases are TGTGCCAGCAGTAGGGAGGCTGGCGAGCAGTTCTTC. This translates into CASSREAGEQFF.

This clone was seen once. The chain joins TRBV2 to TRBJ2-1, with 11 bases matching TRBD2. The CDR3 consists of 18 residues. V dropped 5 bases and J dropped 0; count of bases not matched to a gene: 9. Germline loops: CDR1 SNHLY, CDR2 FYNNEI. The CDR3, as DNA: TGTGCCAGCAGTACCCTAGCGGGAGGAGTGAGCTCCTACAATGAGCAGTTCTTC. It specifies CASSTLAGGVSSYNEQFF.

The genes are TRBV6-6 and TRBJ2-2; 14 nucleotides line up with TRBD2. V gave up 6 bases and J gave up 6 bases; unmatched junction bases: 9. Germline V CDR1 and CDR2: MNHNY, SVGAGI (reference sequence). This CDR3 is 17 amino acids long. Written as DNA, the CDR3 is TGTGCCAGCAGCCGAGGGACTAGCGGGAGTGTCGCCGGGGAGCTGTTTTTT. Protein sequence: CASSRGTSGSVAGELFF.

This chain connects TRBV5-1 to TRBJ2-3, with TRBD1 identical over 7 bases. This CDR3 is built from 14 residues. The germline V gene has CDR1 SGHRS and CDR2 YFSETQ. With V trimmed by 2 bases and J by 6 bases, 6 bases remained unmatched. CDR3 in amino acids: CASSFVTGDDTQYF. The DNA of the CDR3 is TGCGCCAGCAGCTTTGTAACAGGGGATGATACGCAGTATTTT.

CDR3 nucleotides: TGTGCCAGCAGTTACTCGAGTGGGGCGAGTACTGAAGCTTTCTTT. This gives the protein CASSYSSGASTEAFF. The chain combines TRBV6-5 with TRBJ1-1; a possible D gene is TRBD1 (5 bases). Trimming left V 0 bases short and J 5 bases short, with 13 bases between. The germline CDR1 and CDR2 sequences are MNHEY and SVGAGI. CDR3 length equals 15 residues.

This clone was observed once. The chain has TRBV6-5 and TRBJ2-7, with 7 bases fitting TRBD1. CDR1 is MNHEY and CDR2 is SVGAGI in the germline V gene. The CDR3 length is 11 residues. The V gene end was trimmed by 11 bases and the J gene end by 5 bases; junction bases not matched to a gene: 6. The CDR3 DNA reads TGTGCCGGGGGACAGAAACACGAGCAGTACTTC. Protein product: CAGGQKHEQYF.

This clone occurred once. The chain recombines TRBV5-4 with TRBJ2-2, with 10 bases matching TRBD2. This CDR3 is built from 18 residues. Germline loops: CDR1 SGHNT, CDR2 YYREEE (reference sequence). The junction had 14 bases not matched to a gene; V was cut back by 5 bases and J by 4 bases. Here the CDR3 DNA reads TGTGCCAGCAGTCCAAGCCTTATAGCGGGGGGAGTCACCGGGGAGCTGTTTTTT. Amino acids: CASSPSLIAGGVTGELFF.

This clone was seen a single time. The J gene is TRBJ1-1, the V gene TRBV4-1, with a tentative D call TRBD1 (5 bases). Deletions cut 0 bases from V and 0 bases from J, with 14 bases between. The CDR3 consists of 17 residues. Germline loops: CDR1 MGHRA, CDR2 YSYEKL. The CDR3 protein is CASSQEIPGLMNTEAFF. The CDR3 region has the DNA TGCGCCAGCAGCCAAGAGATTCCGGGACTCATGAACACTGAAGCTTTCTTT.

J is TRBJ2-2 and V is TRBV18; TRBD2 is a possible D gene (5 bases). The CDR3 sequence is 18 residues long. Deletions cut 1 base from V and 0 bases from J, with 15 bases between. Per the germline V gene, CDR1 is KGHSH and CDR2 is LQKENI. CDR3 region: CASSPRLVGRANTGELFF. The CDR3 region has the DNA TGTGCCAGCTCACCACGATTGGTTGGGCGGGCGAACACCGGGGAGCTGTTTTTT.

The rearrangement joins TRBV7-9 to TRBJ1-5; weak D call: TRBD1 (5 bases). The CDR3 extends over 13 amino acids. The ends were cut back, 1 base at V and 10 bases at J, with 11 bases in the middle. From germline, CDR1 is SEHNR and CDR2 FQNEAQ (reference sequence). This chain's CDR3 is CASSLGGEGPQHF. As DNA, the CDR3 is TGTGCCAGCAGCTTAGGGGGGGAAGGTCCCCAGCATTTT.

V usage is TRBV5-4 and J usage is TRBJ1-6; D is unresolved. Germline CDR1 reads SGHNT; CDR2 reads YYREEE (reference sequence). V gave up 4 bases and J gave up 7 bases, with 6 bases separating them. The CDR3 consists of 12 residues. The CDR3 DNA reads TGTGCCAGCAGCATTGTAAATTCACCCCTCCACTTT. It specifies CASSIVNSPLHF.

This chain joins TRBV24-1 and TRBJ2-5, with D hard to call. The germline V gene has CDR1 KGHDR and CDR2 SFDVKD. V lost 4 bases and J 7 bases, leaving 9 bases between the germline ends. This CDR3 is 12 amino acids long. The CDR3 region is CATSDGRWTQYF. The DNA of the CDR3 is TGTGCCACCAGTGACGGCAGGTGGACCCAGTACTTC.